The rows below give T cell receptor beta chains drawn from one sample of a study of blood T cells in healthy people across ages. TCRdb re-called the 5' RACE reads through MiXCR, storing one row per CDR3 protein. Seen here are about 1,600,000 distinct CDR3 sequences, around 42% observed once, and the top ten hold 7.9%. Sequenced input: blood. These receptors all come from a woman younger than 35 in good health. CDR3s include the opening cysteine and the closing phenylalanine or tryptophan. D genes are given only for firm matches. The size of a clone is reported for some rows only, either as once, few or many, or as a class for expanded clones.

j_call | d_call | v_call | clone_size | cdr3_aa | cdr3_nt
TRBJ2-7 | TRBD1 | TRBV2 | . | CASSSGTGVNEQYF | TGTGCCAGCAGTTCCGGGACAGGGGTGAACGAGCAGTACTTC
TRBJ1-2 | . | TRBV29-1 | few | CSVFRQDNYGYTF | TGCAGCGTTTTCCGACAGGATAACTATGGCTACACCTTC
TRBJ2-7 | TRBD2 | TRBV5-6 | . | CASSLVREASYNEQYF | TGTGCCAGCAGCTTGGTCCGGGAGGCCTCCTACAATGAGCAGTACTTC
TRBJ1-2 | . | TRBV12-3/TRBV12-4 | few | CASTLGTENYGYTF | TGTGCCAGCACCCTAGGGACGGAAAACTATGGCTACACCTTC
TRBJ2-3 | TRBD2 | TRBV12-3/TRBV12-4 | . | CASRSGGRDTQYF | TGTGCCAGCAGAAGCGGGGGGCGAGATACGCAGTATTTT
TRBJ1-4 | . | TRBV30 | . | CAWTEETEKLFF | TGTGCCTGGACGGAGGAGACAGAAAAACTGTTTTTT
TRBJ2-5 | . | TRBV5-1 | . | CASRLGGSYQETQYF | TGCGCCAGCAGGCTAGGCGGTTCGTACCAAGAGACCCAGTACTTC
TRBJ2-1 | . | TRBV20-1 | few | CSARDNEGLANYNEQFF | TGCAGTGCTAGAGACAATGAAGGGCTCGCAAATTACAATGAGCAGTTCTTC
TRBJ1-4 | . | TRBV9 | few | CASSVGHGSTNEKLFF | TGTGCCAGCAGCGTAGGTCACGGATCAACTAATGAAAAACTGTTTTTT
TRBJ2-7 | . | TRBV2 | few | CASSNDRDNSYEQYF | TGTGCCAGCAGTAACGACCGGGACAACTCCTACGAGCAGTACTTC
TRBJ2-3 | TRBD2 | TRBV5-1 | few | CASSLRTSGIGTDTQYF | TGCGCCAGCAGCCTCCGGACTAGCGGGATCGGCACAGATACGCAGTATTTT
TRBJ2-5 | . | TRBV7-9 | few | CASSFRVEETQYF | TGTGCCAGCAGCTTCAGGGTGGAAGAGACCCAGTACTTC
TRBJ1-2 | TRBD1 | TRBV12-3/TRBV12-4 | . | CASSVGTAYGYTF | TGTGCCAGCAGTGTCGGGACAGCCTATGGCTACACCTTC
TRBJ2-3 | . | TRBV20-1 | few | CSAPGQTSTDTQYF | TGCAGTGCCCCGGGGCAAACTAGCACAGATACGCAGTATTTT
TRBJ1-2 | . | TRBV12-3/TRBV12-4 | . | CASSFAGRVYGYTF | TGTGCCAGCAGTTTTGCAGGGAGAGTTTATGGCTACACCTTC
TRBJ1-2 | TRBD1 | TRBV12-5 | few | CASGLTPGQVYGYTF | TGTGCTAGTGGTTTGACCCCGGGACAGGTCTATGGCTACACCTTC
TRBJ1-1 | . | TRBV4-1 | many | CASSHPDGNREAFF | TGCGCCAGCAGCCACCCCGACGGGAACCGGGAAGCTTTCTTT
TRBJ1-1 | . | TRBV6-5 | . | CASSLKGQNTEAFF | TGTGCCAGCAGTTTAAAGGGACAGAACACTGAAGCTTTCTTT
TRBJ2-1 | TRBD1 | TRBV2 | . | CASRNLQGAWNEQFF | TGTGCCAGCAGGAATTTACAGGGGGCATGGAATGAGCAGTTCTTC
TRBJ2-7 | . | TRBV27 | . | CASSVMAYNEQYF | TGTGCCAGCAGTGTAATGGCCTACAATGAGCAGTACTTC
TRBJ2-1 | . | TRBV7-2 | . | CASSLQEGVREQFF | TGTGCCAGCAGCTTACAGGAGGGAGTAAGAGAGCAGTTCTTC
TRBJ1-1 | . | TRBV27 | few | CASSLSGPTLEAFF | TGTGCCAGCAGTTTATCGGGGCCAACCTTAGAAGCTTTCTTT
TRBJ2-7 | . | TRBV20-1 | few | CSARDPRDPVPEQYF | TGCAGTGCTAGAGACCCCCGGGACCCCGTTCCCGAGCAGTACTTC
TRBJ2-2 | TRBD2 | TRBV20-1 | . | CSAVSGGNTGELFF | TGCAGTGCCGTAAGCGGGGGAAACACCGGGGAGCTGTTTTTT
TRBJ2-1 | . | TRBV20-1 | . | CSASSSTHNEQFF | TGCAGTGCTAGTAGTTCAACCCACAATGAGCAGTTCTTC
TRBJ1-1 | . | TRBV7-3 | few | CASSLTALRENTEAFF | TGTGCCAGCAGCTTAACCGCCCTGAGGGAGAACACTGAAGCTTTCTTT
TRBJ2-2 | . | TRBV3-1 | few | CASSQTGELFF | TGTGCCAGCAGCCAGACCGGGGAGCTGTTTTTT
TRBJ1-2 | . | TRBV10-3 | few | CAVRAGYGYTF | TGTGCCGTGAGGGCAGGCTATGGCTACACCTTC
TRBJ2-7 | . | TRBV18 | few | CASSPPTDFYEQYF | TGTGCCAGCTCACCACCGACAGATTTCTACGAGCAGTACTTC
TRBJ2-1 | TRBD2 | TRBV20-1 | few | CSARDGSRVLAGSEQFF | TGCAGTGCTAGAGATGGTAGTAGAGTACTAGCGGGATCTGAGCAGTTCTTC
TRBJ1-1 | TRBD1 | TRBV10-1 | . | CASSARQGRTEAFF | TGCGCCAGCAGTGCGAGACAGGGACGGACTGAAGCTTTCTTT
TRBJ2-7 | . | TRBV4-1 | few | CASSPTQRYEQYF | TGCGCCAGCAGCCCTACCCAACGCTACGAGCAGTACTTC
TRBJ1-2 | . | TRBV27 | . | CASSLSPGDRTYGYTF | TGTGCCAGCAGTTTATCGCCGGGGGACCGAACCTATGGCTACACCTTC
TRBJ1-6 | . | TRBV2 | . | CASSELGHSLNSPLHF | TGTGCCAGCAGTGAGCTTGGACACTCACTTAATTCACCCCTCCACTTT
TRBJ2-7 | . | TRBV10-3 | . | CAISESTEVVYNEQYF | TGTGCCATCAGTGAGTCGACGGAGGTAGTCTACAATGAGCAGTACTTC
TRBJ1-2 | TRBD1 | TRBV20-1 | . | CSASLTLRGDFGYTF | TGCAGTGCTAGCCTTACCCTCAGGGGGGACTTTGGCTACACCTTC
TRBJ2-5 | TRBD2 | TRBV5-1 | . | CASSSRASGSGETQYF | TGCGCCAGCAGCTCACGGGCTAGCGGATCAGGGGAGACCCAGTACTTC
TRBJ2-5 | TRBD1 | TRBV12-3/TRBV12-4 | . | CASSLPGQGANEQYF | TGTGCCAGCAGTTTACCGGGACAGGGGGCGAATGAGCAGTACTTC
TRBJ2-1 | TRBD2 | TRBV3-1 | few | CASSQELAGMVSYNEQFF | TGTGCCAGCAGCCAAGAGTTAGCGGGAATGGTCTCCTACAATGAGCAGTTCTTC
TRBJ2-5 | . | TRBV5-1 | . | CASSPGGSKETQYF | TGCGCCAGCAGCCCTGGAGGTTCAAAAGAGACCCAGTACTTC
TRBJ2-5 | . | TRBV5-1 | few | CASRPTVTQETQYF | TGCGCCAGCAGACCGACAGTTACTCAAGAGACCCAGTACTTC
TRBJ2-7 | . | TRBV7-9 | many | CASSVQGSYEQYF | TGTGCCAGCAGCGTGCAGGGGTCCTACGAGCAGTACTTC
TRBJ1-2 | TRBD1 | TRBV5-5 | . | CASSLWTGPYTF | TGTGCCAGCAGCTTGTGGACAGGGCCCTACACCTTC
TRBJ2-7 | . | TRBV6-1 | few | CASRSWATNEQYF | TGTGCCAGCAGGTCATGGGCTACCAACGAGCAGTACTTC
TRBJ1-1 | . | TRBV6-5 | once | CASSPGTAEAFF | TGTGCCAGCAGTCCAGGGACGGCTGAAGCTTTCTTT
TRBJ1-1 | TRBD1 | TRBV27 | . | CASSPQGGLGTEAFF | TGTGCCAGCAGTCCACAGGGGGGGCTCGGGACTGAAGCTTTCTTT
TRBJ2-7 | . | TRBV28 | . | CAASTESPYEQYF | TGTGCCGCATCTACAGAAAGCCCCTACGAGCAGTACTTC
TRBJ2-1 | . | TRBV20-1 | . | CSASPLGGYSYNEQFF | TGCAGTGCTAGTCCCCTGGGGGGTTACTCCTACAATGAGCAGTTCTTC
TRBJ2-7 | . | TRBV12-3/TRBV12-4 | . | CASSLRSPPLHEQYF | TGTGCCAGCAGTTTAAGAAGTCCTCCCCTGCACGAGCAGTACTTC